A single TCR beta chain is shown here with its context. The antigen is not known. From the reads, TCRdb called clonotypes with MiXCR, one entry per CDR3 protein. The sample includes more than 150,000 distinct CDR3 sequences, roughly 30% seen only once; the top ten take approximately 31%. These data are taken from a study of T cell repertoires in cytomegalovirus infection. Study as a whole: Based on public TCR beta signatures, there were indications of CMV infection and of a matching HLA type. Study-level findings and limits: The cumulative frequency of public TCR beta families identified carriers of CMV plus the relevant HLA. It was HLA-C-restricted CMV-specific TCR beta clonotypes that dominated the response ex vivo.

J gave up 4 bases and V 0 bases, and 7 bases lay outside the gene matches. CDR3 size: 18 residues. CDR1 and CDR2 (germline): SGHVS, FNYEAQ. The TCR comes from a human donor in good health (CMV status not recorded). Some clones in this sample may be carry-over from other donors' samples. The chain combines TRBV7-6 with TRBJ2-1, with TRBD2 matching 12 bases. The specimen was PBMCs. The CDR3 bases are TGTGCCAGCAGCTTAGCGCTAGCGGGGGGGCAGCCTTACAATGAGCAGTTCTTC. Translated: CASSLALAGGQPYNEQFF.